The 20 T cell receptor beta chains below were found in one sample sequenced in a study of blood T cell repertoires in COVID-19. The protocol was immunoSEQ multiplex PCR, while the TCRdb copy is restricted to in-frame clones and leaves out a portion. The sample lists some 280,000 clones; approximately 88% were seen once. The specimen was peripheral blood. Receptor source: a woman aged 35 to 49 who had recovered from COVID-19.

This CDR3 is CASSQEEALGANVLTF. As DNA, the CDR3 is TGCGCCAGCAGTCAAGAGGAAGCCCTGGGGGCCAACGTCCTGACTTTC. The rearrangement uses TRBV5-1 and TRBJ2-6, with D uncertain. This CDR3 spans 16 amino acids. Germline CDR1 SGHRS, CDR2 YFSETQ. The ends were cut back, 5 bases at V and 4 bases at J, with 16 bases in the middle.

This sequence joins TRBV30 and TRBJ2-7; no firm D call. The CDR3 length is 12 residues. Germline lookup yields CDR1 GTSNPN and CDR2 SVGIG (reference sequence). The ends were cut back, 5 bases at V and 6 bases at J, with 14 bases in the middle. The chain's CDR3 is CAWSDRGGEQYF. The CDR3 DNA sequence: TGTGCCTGGTCCGACCGAGGCGGCGAGCAGTACTTC.

The rearrangement uses TRBV20-1 and TRBJ1-1, with D maybe TRBD1 (5 bases). The germline V gene encodes CDR1 DFQATT and CDR2 SNEGSKA (reference sequence). V lost 3 bases, J lost 3 bases, and 20 bases lay in between. The CDR3 totals 16 residues. The CDR3 region has the DNA TGCAGTGCTAGTCCCCCGACCGAAGGGGATGACACTGAAGCTTTCTTT. Its protein product is CSASPPTEGDDTEAFF.

The chain combines TRBV18 with TRBJ1-1; TRBD1 is a possible D gene (6 bases). V lost 0 bases, J lost 0 bases, and 11 bases lay in between. The CDR3 is made up of 16 amino acids. CDR1 and CDR2 (germline): KGHSH, LQKENI. For the CDR3, the DNA is TGTGCCAGCTCACCACCGGCTACAGGGCTGAACACTGAAGCTTTCTTT. Its protein product is CASSPPATGLNTEAFF.

The chain couples TRBV10-3 to TRBJ1-1; a possible D gene is TRBD1 (6 bases). Germline V CDR1 and CDR2: ENHRY, SYGVKD. This CDR3 comprises 13 residues. The V end lost 10 bases, the J end lost 0 bases, and 12 bases lay between the germline ends. Here the CDR3 DNA reads TGTGCCACTGAGACAGGCGTGAACACTGAAGCTTTCTTT. Residues: CATETGVNTEAFF.

V gene TRBV19 combines with J gene TRBJ2-3, with a possible D match to TRBD1 (6 bases). Germline values: CDR1 LNHDA, CDR2 SQIVND (reference sequence). The CDR3 runs to 14 residues. V lost 7 bases and J 1 base, leaving 12 bases between the germline ends. CDR3 loop: CASKDRSGTDTQYF. For the CDR3, the DNA is TGTGCCAGTAAAGACAGGTCGGGCACAGATACGCAGTATTTT.

The chain combines TRBV28 with TRBJ1-4; TRBD1 agrees at 7 bases. Unmatched junction bases numbered 0, after V lost 4 bases and J lost 1 base. Germline V gene data show CDR1 as MDHEN and CDR2 as SYDVKM. CDR3 length equals 14 residues. CDR3 bases: TGTGCCAGCAGTTGGGACAGAACTAATGAAAAACTGTTTTTT. It translates to CASSWDRTNEKLFF.

Here the CDR3 reads CAWSVPAGSGTQYF. In nucleotides, the CDR3 is TGTGCCTGGAGTGTACCAGCGGGTTCGGGGACCCAGTACTTC. J is TRBJ2-5 and V is TRBV30; a possible D gene is TRBD2 (6 bases). Per the germline V gene, CDR1 is GTSNPN and CDR2 is SVGIG (reference sequence). Trimming removed 0 bases at V and 7 bases at J, with 15 bases between. The CDR3 loop spans 14 amino acids.

This clone was picked up one time. The chain combines TRBV3-1 (or the pseudogene TRBV3-2) with TRBJ1-2; D may be TRBD1 (5 bases). CDR1 and CDR2 from the germline V gene are LGHDT and YNNKEL (reference sequence). Trimming removed 3 bases from V and 4 bases from J, with 15 bases in between. This CDR3 comprises 15 residues. CDR3 sequence: CASSHLLTAGYGYTF. The CDR3 region has the DNA TGTGCCAGCAGCCACCTACTGACAGCTGGCTATGGCTACACCTTC.

V usage is TRBV4-1 and J usage is TRBJ1-2, with D unclear. CDR1 is MGHRA and CDR2 is YSYEKL in the germline V gene. The V end lost 2 bases, the J end lost 1 base, and 8 bases lay between the germline ends. CDR3 length equals 14 residues. The CDR3 DNA follows: TGCGCCAGCAGCCAACGGGGAGTTAACTATGGCTACACCTTC. Residues: CASSQRGVNYGYTF.

The V gene is TRBV27, the J gene TRBJ2-1; 7 bases map to TRBD1. Germline CDR1 reads MNHEY; CDR2 reads SMNVEV (reference sequence). Trimming cost V 5 bases and J 4 bases; bases outside gene matches: 8. The CDR3 is made up of 15 amino acids. CDR3 residues: CASSQYGTEYNEQFF. CDR3 DNA sequence: TGTGCCAGCAGTCAATACGGGACAGAGTACAATGAGCAGTTCTTC.

The chain recombines TRBV5-1 with TRBJ2-5; D is uncertain. The CDR3 loop spans 17 amino acids. Germline values: CDR1 SGHRS, CDR2 YFSETQ. With 0 bases removed from V and 1 base from J, the gap between germline ends came to 16 bases. This CDR3 is CASSLDPNLITQETQYF. The CDR3 DNA follows: TGCGCCAGCAGCTTGGACCCTAACCTCATAACCCAAGAGACCCAGTACTTC.

CDR3 nucleotide sequence: TGCAGCGCGGGCCAAGGAAACACCATATATTTT. Its protein is CSAGQGNTIYF. This chain joins TRBV29-1 and TRBJ1-3; D gene unclear. Deletions cut 7 bases from V and 4 bases from J, with 8 bases between. The CDR3 consists of 11 residues. Germline values: CDR1 SQVTM, CDR2 ANQGSEA.

The chain joins TRBV5-1 to TRBJ2-3; 10 nucleotides match TRBD2. Per the germline V gene, CDR1 is SGHRS and CDR2 is YFSETQ. The CDR3 has 16 residues. V was pared by 4 bases and J by 1 base, with 6 bases of the junction left unmatched. CDR3 protein: CASSLAGVTRTDTQYF. The DNA of the CDR3 is TGCGCCAGCAGCCTAGCGGGAGTAACGCGCACAGATACGCAGTATTTT.

This sequence joins TRBV2 and TRBJ2-1; 9 positions match TRBD1. After removal of 3 bases from V and 3 bases from J, the junction contained 3 bases not matched to a gene. Germline loops: CDR1 SNHLY, CDR2 FYNNEI. CDR3 length: 15 residues. The CDR3 DNA is TGTGCCAGCAGTGACGGGACAGGGCTCTACAATGAGCAGTTCTTC. The encoded protein is CASSDGTGLYNEQFF.

The CDR3 nucleotides read TGTGCCAGCAGTTTATGGGGGGGGGACACTGAAGCTTTCTTT. Protein product: CASSLWGGDTEAFF. The genes are TRBV28 and TRBJ1-1; D is perhaps TRBD1 (5 bases). This CDR3 has 14 amino acids. Germline V gives CDR1 MDHEN, CDR2 SYDVKM. Trimming removed 0 bases from V and 3 bases from J, with 8 bases in between.

V gene TRBV7-2 combines with J gene TRBJ2-2; 14 positions match TRBD2. This CDR3 spans 15 amino acids. Germline CDR1 is SGHTA and CDR2 is FQGNSA. After removal of 4 bases from V and 10 bases from J, the junction contained 5 bases not matched to a gene. CDR3 protein: CASSSTTSGGEELFF. The DNA of the CDR3 is TGTGCCAGCAGCTCCACGACTAGCGGGGGGGAGGAGCTGTTTTTT.

The chain couples TRBV3-1 (or the pseudogene TRBV3-2) to TRBJ2-1; a weak D match, TRBD2 (7 bases). Germline lookup yields CDR1 LGHDT and CDR2 YNNKEL (reference sequence). V lost 4 bases to trimming and J lost 9 bases, with 16 bases between them. There are 14 residues in the CDR3. CDR3 in DNA: TGTGCCAGCAGCCCGGGGCCGGGGGGCCGTGAGCAGTTCTTC. It is translated as CASSPGPGGREQFF.

The chain recombines TRBV28 with TRBJ2-1; 13 bases fit TRBD2. The trim removed 4 bases at V and 4 bases at J, leaving 7 bases unmatched. CDR3 size: 17 residues. Germline assignment: CDR1 MDHEN and CDR2 SYDVKM. This CDR3 is CASSSLAGGQLYNEQFF. The CDR3, as DNA: TGTGCCAGCAGTTCACTAGCGGGAGGGCAACTGTACAATGAGCAGTTCTTC. The full variable domain, rest sourced from reference TRBV28 and TRBJ2-1, is DVKVTQSSRYLVKRTGEKVFLECVQDMDHENMFWYRQDPGLGLRLIYFSYDVKMKEKGDIPEGYSVSREKKERFSLILESASTNQTSMYLCASSSLAGGQLYNEQFFGPGTRLTVL.

This clone appeared once. The gene calls are TRBV28 and TRBJ1-5; D not certain. Trimming left V 3 bases short and J 6 bases short, with 15 bases between. Per germline, CDR1 MDHEN and CDR2 SYDVKM. This CDR3 contains 15 residues. Here the CDR3 reads CASSFLEGWGQPQHF. The CDR3 DNA sequence: TGTGCCAGCAGTTTTTTGGAGGGATGGGGTCAGCCCCAGCATTTT.